The 12 T cell receptor beta chains given below trace back to one sample, sequenced in a study of blood T cell repertoires in COVID-19 (dated by TCRdb to 2018 to 2020). The method behind the library was the immunoSEQ multiplex PCR assay. This immuneACCESS table, as held by TCRdb, lists in-frame sequences with V and J called but not all clones. Of the missing ones, under half trace to an unresolved V gene in checked studies; the others have no known cause. The sample table records fewer than 450,000 clones; more than 75% of these occur just once. The ten largest clones capture roughly 6.3% of the sample. The sample was peripheral blood. The receptors shown here come from a woman aged 45 to 65 with COVID-19, enrolled during active disease.

The chain carries TRBV19 and TRBJ2-7, with 8 nucleotides matching TRBD2. The CDR3 loop spans 15 amino acids. The V gene end was trimmed by 5 bases and the J gene end by 5 bases; junction bases not matched to a gene: 11. Germline V lookup: CDR1 LNHDA, CDR2 SQIVND (reference sequence). The CDR3 protein is CASSVPGLVPHEQYF. The DNA of the CDR3 is TGTGCCAGTAGTGTCCCGGGACTAGTCCCACACGAGCAGTACTTC. Combining the CDR3 with reference TRBV19 and TRBJ2-7 gives the whole variable domain DGGITQSPKYLFRKEGQNVTLSCEQNLNHDAMYWYRQDPGQGLRLIYYSQIVNDFQKGDIAEGYSVSREKKESFPLTVTSAQKNPTAFYLCASSVPGLVPHEQYFGPGTRLTVT.

This chain connects TRBV9 to TRBJ2-7; 12 bases are a match to TRBD2. The CDR3 is 17 residues long. CDR1 and CDR2 (germline): SGDLS, YYNGEE. J lost 3 bases, V lost 4 bases, and 11 bases had no gene match. The CDR3 protein is CASSPGLAGTGLYEQYF. The CDR3 DNA reads TGTGCCAGCAGCCCGGGACTAGCGGGCACGGGACTCTACGAGCAGTACTTC.

The rearrangement joins TRBV5-4 to TRBJ1-1, with 9 bases matching TRBD1. Germline loops: CDR1 SGHNT, CDR2 YYREEE (reference sequence). V lost 3 bases, J lost 6 bases, and 3 bases stayed unmatched. The CDR3 is 13 residues long. The CDR3 spells CASSSDRGPEAFF. The CDR3 DNA reads TGTGCCAGCAGCTCGGACAGGGGACCTGAAGCTTTCTTT.

This chain uses TRBV27 with TRBJ1-2; no definite D call. V lost 2 bases and J 7 bases, leaving 17 bases between the germline ends. In germline, CDR1 is MNHEY, CDR2 SMNVEV (reference sequence). The CDR3 sequence is 15 residues long. CDR3 sequence: CASSLEGGQFGGYTF. CDR3 nucleotide sequence: TGTGCCAGCAGTTTAGAAGGTGGGCAGTTCGGTGGCTACACCTTC.

J is TRBJ1-2 and V is TRBV3-1 (or the pseudogene TRBV3-2); no reliable D call. Trimming pared 1 base from V and 8 bases from J, leaving 8 bases between. Germline assignment: CDR1 LGHDT and CDR2 YNNKEL (reference sequence). The CDR3 has 12 amino acids. CDR3 sequence (DNA): TGTGCCAGCAGCCAAGGGATGGGCGGCTACACCTTC. The encoded protein is CASSQGMGGYTF.

This clone was seen once. The chain combines TRBV6-4 with TRBJ1-2, with D possibly being TRBD1 (6 bases). Trimming shortened V by 6 bases and J by 0 bases, and 17 bases separated the two germline ends. The CDR3 runs to 16 residues. Germline CDR1 MRHNA, CDR2 SNTAGT. CDR3: CASSAQQGAANYGYTF. CDR3 coding DNA: TGTGCCAGCAGCGCCCAACAGGGAGCCGCTAACTATGGCTACACCTTC.

J is TRBJ2-3 and V is TRBV7-9; 11 bases align to TRBD2. Germline V gene data show CDR1 as SEHNR and CDR2 as FQNEAQ (reference sequence). Unmatched junction bases numbered 5, after V lost 2 bases and J lost 4 bases. This CDR3 region has 16 residues. The CDR3 sequence: CASSLTSGSGADTQYF. CDR3 nucleotides: TGTGCCAGCAGCTTAACTAGCGGGAGTGGGGCAGATACGCAGTATTTT. The full variable domain, with the rest looked up from reference TRBV7-9 and TRBJ2-3, is DTGVSQNPRHKITKRGQNVTFRCDPISEHNRLYWYRQTLGQGPEFLTYFQNEAQLEKSRLLSDRFSAERPKGSFSTLEIQRTEQGDSAMYLCASSLTSGSGADTQYFGPGTRLTVL.

The J gene is TRBJ2-1, the V gene TRBV5-1; 11 bases are shared with TRBD2. The germline gives CDR1 SGHRS, CDR2 YFSETQ. The ends lost 4 bases at V and 5 bases at J; junction bases unmatched: 5. The CDR3 has 15 amino acids. CDR3 in DNA: TGCGCCAGCAGCGGTACTAGCGGGAGTCACAATGAGCAGTTCTTC. Residues: CASSGTSGSHNEQFF.

The chain is built from TRBV25-1 and TRBJ1-3; D is ambiguous. This CDR3 contains 16 residues. V lost 1 base and J lost 0, with 10 bases in between. Germline V gene sequence: CDR1 MGHDK, CDR2 SYGVNS. Here the CDR3 reads CASSEFAHLSGNTIYF. The CDR3 DNA sequence: TGTGCCAGCAGTGAATTTGCACACCTCTCTGGAAACACCATATATTTT. Looking up the rest from reference TRBV25-1 and TRBJ1-3 gives the full variable domain: EADIYQTPRYLVIGTGKKITLECSQTMGHDKMYWYQQDPGMELHLIHYSYGVNSTEKGDLSSESTVSRIRTEHFPLTLESARPSHTSQYLCASSEFAHLSGNTIYFGEGSWLTVV.

Notes on this clone: At one boundary the junction diverges from the germline segment, which might be a read error. The V gene is TRBV16, the J gene TRBJ2-5; possible D gene TRBD1, 6 bases. Germline V gene sequence: CDR1 KGHSY, CDR2 FQNENV. The CDR3 is 11 residues long. The CDR3 reads CASSQYRASHF. The CDR3, as DNA: TGTGCCAGCAGCCAATACAGGGCATCTCACTTC.

The CDR3 region is CASSTPNRGGVGNTIYF. Written as DNA, the CDR3 is TGTGCCAGTAGTACGCCAAATCGGGGAGGGGTCGGAAACACCATATATTTT. The V and J genes are TRBV19 and TRBJ1-3, with D possibly TRBD1 on 5 matching bases. In germline, CDR1 is LNHDA, CDR2 SQIVND (reference sequence). Trimming shortened V by 4 bases and J by 4 bases, and 20 bases separated the two germline ends. This CDR3 has 17 residues.

The chain employs TRBV10-2 and TRBJ2-1; 10 bases align to TRBD2. Unmatched junction bases numbered 3, after V lost 6 bases and J lost 7 bases. This CDR3 comprises 13 residues. Germline V gene data show CDR1 as WSHSY and CDR2 as SAAADI. CDR3 DNA sequence: TGCGCCAGCAGGTCTAGCGGGAGTAATGAGCAGTTCTTC. Translation gives CASRSSGSNEQFF.